Listed below are T cell receptor beta chains from one sample, sequenced in a study of T cell responses to AZD1222 COVID-19 vaccine. TCRdb's copy holds only in-frame clones and misses some; the assay was immunoSEQ multiplex PCR. The repertoire has about 85,000 clones, under 95% of them found once; the top ten carry approximately 8%. This material consisted of peripheral blood, taken 28 days after the second AZD1222 dose. The receptors originated from an adult who received the AZD1222 COVID-19 vaccine. CDR3s include the opening cysteine and the closing phenylalanine or tryptophan. The D gene is left open where the match is weak. Not every row has a clone size; where given, it reads once, few, many or a size class.

TRBJ2-1 | - | - | TRBV7-2 | CASSLDAGVYNEQFF | TGTGCCAGCAGCTTAGATGCAGGGGTCTACAATGAGCAGTTCTTC
TRBJ2-1 | - | few | TRBV2 | CASQARGHAGSEQFF | TGTGCCAGCCAGGCTCGCGGACACGCGGGGAGTGAGCAGTTCTTC
TRBJ1-2 | - | - | TRBV12-3/TRBV12-4 | CASSTEGNEGYTF | TGTGCCAGCAGCACCGAAGGGAACGAAGGCTACACCTTC
TRBJ2-3 | - | - | TRBV5-1 | CASSLETPPDTQYF | TGCGCCAGCAGCTTGGAGACCCCCCCAGATACGCAGTATTTT
TRBJ2-1 | TRBD1 | - | TRBV28 | CASSPGTGNYNEQFF | TGTGCCAGCAGTCCCGGGACAGGGAACTACAATGAGCAGTTCTTC
TRBJ2-1 | TRBD2 | - | TRBV9 | CASSGGLAGSNEQFF | TGTGCCAGCAGCGGAGGACTAGCGGGCTCCAATGAGCAGTTCTTC
TRBJ2-3 | - | - | TRBV27 | CASPKGGRGCTDTQYF | TGTGCCAGCCCCAAAGGGGGGAGAGGGTGCACAGATACGCAGTATTTT
TRBJ2-1 | - | few | TRBV3-1/TRBV3-2 | CASSRNNEQFF | TGTGCCAGCAGCCGGAACAATGAGCAGTTCTTC
TRBJ1-2 | - | - | TRBV11-2 | CASSLTPAPYGYTF | TGTGCCAGCAGTTTGACACCGGCCCCTTATGGCTACACCTTC
TRBJ2-7 | TRBD1 | - | TRBV24-1 | CATSGTGSSYEQYF | TGTGCCACCAGTGGGACAGGGAGCTCCTACGAGCAGTACTTC
TRBJ2-1 | TRBD2 | - | TRBV6-5 | CASSLRLAGEQFF | TGTGCCAGCAGTCTGCGACTAGCCGGTGAGCAGTTCTTC
TRBJ1-1 | - | - | TRBV6-5 | CASRPLTNTEAFF | TGTGCCAGCAGGCCGCTAACCAACACTGAAGCTTTCTTT
TRBJ1-2 | - | once | TRBV4-1 | CASSQEAGTYGYTF | TGCGCCAGCAGCCAAGAGGCAGGTACCTATGGCTACACCTTC
TRBJ2-7 | TRBD1 | - | TRBV10-1 | CASSDGTGHSGEQYF | TGCGCCAGCAGTGACGGGACAGGCCACTCCGGCGAGCAGTACTTC
TRBJ2-7 | TRBD2 | - | TRBV7-9 | CASSPRGGVSSYEQYF | TGTGCCAGCAGCCCCCGCGGGGGGGTAAGTTCCTACGAGCAGTACTTC
TRBJ2-1 | - | - | TRBV28 | CASSLGGIVWNEQFF | TGTGCCAGCAGTTTGGGCGGGATAGTTTGGAATGAGCAGTTCTTC
TRBJ2-1 | TRBD2 | - | TRBV5-1 | CASSLTSGSTYEQFF | TGCGCCAGCAGCCTCACTAGCGGGAGTACCTATGAGCAGTTCTTC
TRBJ1-1 | - | - | TRBV27 | CASSLTVQGNTEAFF | TGTGCCAGCAGTTTGACGGTGCAGGGCAACACTGAAGCTTTCTTT
TRBJ2-6 | - | - | TRBV5-4 | CASSLGGHSGANVLTF | TGTGCCAGCAGCTTGGGGGGGCACTCTGGGGCCAACGTCCTGACTTTC
TRBJ2-7 | - | once | TRBV24-1 | CATSDCQQKGSEQYF | TGTGCCACCAGTGATTGTCAACAGAAGGGCAGCGAGCAGTACTTC
TRBJ2-5 | - | - | TRBV28 | CASSFTRARETQYF | TGTGCCAGCAGTTTTACGAGGGCCAGGGAGACCCAGTACTTC
TRBJ1-4 | - | - | TRBV6-6 | CASIRTRNEKLFF | TGTGCCAGCATAAGGACGCGTAATGAAAAACTGTTTTTT
TRBJ1-3 | - | - | TRBV6-1 | CASSEPRGSGNTIYF | TGTGCCAGCAGTGAACCCAGGGGATCTGGAAACACCATATATTTT
TRBJ2-7 | TRBD2 | - | TRBV7-2 | CASSFQTSGDYEQYF | TGTGCCAGCAGCTTCCAGACTAGCGGGGATTACGAGCAGTACTTC
TRBJ2-7 | - | - | TRBV6-2/TRBV6-3 | CASSLDRAYEQYF | TGTGCCAGCAGTCTTGACAGAGCCTACGAGCAGTACTTC
TRBJ1-3 | - | - | TRBV11-3 | CASSLDRRRPVRGNTIYF | TGTGCCAGCAGCTTAGACAGGCGGCGGCCAGTAAGGGGAAACACCATATATTTT
TRBJ2-2 | - | - | TRBV5-1 | CASSSIGGNDGELFF | TGCGCCAGCAGCTCTATTGGGGGGAATGACGGGGAGCTGTTTTTT
TRBJ2-1 | TRBD2 | - | TRBV28 | CASSLGGSSYNEQFF | TGTGCCAGCAGTTTGGGAGGGAGCTCCTACAATGAGCAGTTCTTC
TRBJ2-3 | - | - | TRBV30 | CAWSVRRDDTQYF | TGTGCCTGGAGTGTGAGGCGGGATGATACGCAGTATTTT
TRBJ2-7 | TRBD2 | - | TRBV19 | CASSFSTSGSYYEQYF | TGTGCCAGTAGTTTTTCGACTAGCGGGAGCTATTACGAGCAGTACTTC
TRBJ2-1 | TRBD2 | - | TRBV11-3 | CASSFGTSGGYNEQFF | TGTGCCAGCAGCTTCGGGACTAGCGGGGGATACAATGAGCAGTTCTTC
TRBJ1-5 | - | - | TRBV7-9 | CASSLGMGPWGLNQPQHF | TGTGCCAGCAGCTTAGGTATGGGCCCCTGGGGGTTAAATCAGCCCCAGCATTTT
TRBJ2-1 | - | - | TRBV7-8 | CASSPVSGRIRNEQFF | TGTGCCAGCAGCCCGGTGTCAGGGCGCATACGAAATGAGCAGTTCTTC
TRBJ1-1 | TRBD1 | - | TRBV28 | CASSFQGEGTEAFF | TGTGCCAGCAGTTTCCAGGGGGAGGGTACTGAAGCTTTCTTT
TRBJ1-5 | - | - | TRBV30 | CAWSGSSNQPQHF | TGTGCCTGGAGTGGAAGTAGCAATCAGCCCCAGCATTTT
TRBJ1-5 | - | - | TRBV28 | CASSLGGMSHQPQHF | TGTGCCAGCAGTTTAGGAGGGATGTCCCATCAGCCCCAGCATTTT
TRBJ2-7 | - | - | TRBV3-1/TRBV3-2 | CASSQDLPLASDEQYF | TGTGCCAGCAGCCAAGATCTCCCCCTGGCTAGCGACGAGCAGTACTTC